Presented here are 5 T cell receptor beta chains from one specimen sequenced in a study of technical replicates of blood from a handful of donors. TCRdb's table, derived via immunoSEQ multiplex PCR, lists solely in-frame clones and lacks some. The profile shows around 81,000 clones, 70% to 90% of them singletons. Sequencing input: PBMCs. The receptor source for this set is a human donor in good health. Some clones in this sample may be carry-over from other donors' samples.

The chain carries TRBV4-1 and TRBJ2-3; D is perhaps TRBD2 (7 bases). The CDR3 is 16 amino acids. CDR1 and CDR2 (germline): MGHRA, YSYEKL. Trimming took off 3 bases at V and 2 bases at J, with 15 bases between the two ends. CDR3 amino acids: CASSHSTGGNTDTQYF. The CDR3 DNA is TGCGCCAGCAGCCACTCCACGGGGGGCAACACAGATACGCAGTATTTT.

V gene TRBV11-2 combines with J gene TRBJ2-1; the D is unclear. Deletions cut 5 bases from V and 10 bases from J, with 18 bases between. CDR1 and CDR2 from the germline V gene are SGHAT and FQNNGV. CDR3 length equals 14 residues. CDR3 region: CASSPNQAPREQFF. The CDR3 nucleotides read TGTGCCAGCAGCCCCAACCAGGCGCCCCGGGAGCAGTTCTTC.

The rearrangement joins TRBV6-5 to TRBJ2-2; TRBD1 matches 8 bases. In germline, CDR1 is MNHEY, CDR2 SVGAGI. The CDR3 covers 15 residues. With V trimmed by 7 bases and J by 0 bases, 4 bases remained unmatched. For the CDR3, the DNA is TGTGCCAGCAATCCAGGGGGCGCGAACACCGGGGAGCTGTTTTTT. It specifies CASNPGGANTGELFF.

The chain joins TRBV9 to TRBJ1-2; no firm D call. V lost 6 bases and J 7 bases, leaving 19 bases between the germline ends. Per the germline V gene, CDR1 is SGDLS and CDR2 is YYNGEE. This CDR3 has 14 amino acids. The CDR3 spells CASTPPSGSVGYTF. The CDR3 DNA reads TGTGCCAGCACCCCGCCCTCGGGGTCGGTTGGCTACACCTTC.

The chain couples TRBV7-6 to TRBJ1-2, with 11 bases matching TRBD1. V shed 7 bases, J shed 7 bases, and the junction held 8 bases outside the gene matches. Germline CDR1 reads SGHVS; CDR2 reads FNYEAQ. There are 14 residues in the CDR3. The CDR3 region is CASIVDRGPGGYTF. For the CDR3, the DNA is TGTGCCAGCATCGTGGACAGGGGGCCGGGTGGCTACACCTTC. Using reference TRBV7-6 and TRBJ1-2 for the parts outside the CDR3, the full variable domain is GAGVSQSPRYKVTKRGQDVALRCDPISGHVSLYWYRQALGQGPEFLTYFNYEAQQDKSGLPNDRFSAERPEGSISTLTIQRTEQRDSAMYRCASIVDRGPGGYTFGSGTRLTVV.